A selection of T cell receptor beta chains follows, all from one sample in a study of blood T cell repertoires in COVID-19. Some clones are missing from TCRdb's copy, which holds only in-frame ones; the method was immunoSEQ multiplex PCR. Here the sample spans approximately 63,000 clones, around 90% being singletons. The sample taken for sequencing was peripheral blood. These receptors were collected from a woman aged 80 or older with active COVID-19. Both conserved end residues are part of each CDR3.

V gene	J gene	CDR3 protein
TRBV2	TRBJ1-6	CASSKDRAGGNSPLHF
TRBV29-1	TRBJ2-1	CSGSGGGNEQFF
TRBV23-1	TRBJ2-1	CASSQQVTSGGAHEQFF
TRBV6-6	TRBJ1-5	CASSQEGPQHF
TRBV6-2/TRBV6-3	TRBJ2-7	CASSYTESYEQYF
TRBV4-3	TRBJ2-2	CASSQDWASGGVANTGELFF
TRBV6-5	TRBJ1-5	CASSPTVSGNQPQHF
TRBV5-1	TRBJ2-7	CASSLVGTGGYEQYF
TRBV5-4	TRBJ2-1	CASSFKTSGGPYNEQFF
TRBV11-3	TRBJ1-6	CASSSTRDSPLHF
TRBV5-1	TRBJ2-4	CASSLEFSGGASKNIQYF
TRBV28	TRBJ2-7	CASSLTGDYYEQYF
TRBV5-1	TRBJ2-5	CASSPEGTSKTQYF
TRBV9	TRBJ1-2	CASSDRGGPYGYTF
TRBV19	TRBJ2-2	CASSKGDGTGELFF
TRBV23-1	TRBJ1-3	CASSSPTATSSGNTIYF
TRBV19	TRBJ2-5	CASSIGYRVDRGGVLNAQYF
TRBV18	TRBJ2-4	CASSPLAKNIQYF
TRBV3-1/TRBV3-2	TRBJ2-5	CASSHPGVETQYF
TRBV5-4	TRBJ2-3	CASSFLAGADTQYF
TRBV5-1	TRBJ2-1	CASSKRTSGGPINEQFF
TRBV7-2	TRBJ1-5	CASSFGTGVDQPQHF
TRBV25-1	TRBJ2-2	CASSDSVANTGELFF
TRBV4-2	TRBJ2-7	CASSQVSQAGEQYF
TRBV28	TRBJ2-3	CASSFRFASGASTDTQYF
TRBV28	TRBJ2-7	CASSQGHVVTYEQYF
TRBV7-3	TRBJ2-1	CASAPDRNYNEQFF
TRBV21-1	TRBJ2-3	CASSIIWGGAGDTQYF
TRBV7-2	TRBJ2-1	CASSSRQGWNEQFF
TRBV6-2/TRBV6-3	TRBJ2-5	CASSSRDREETQYF
TRBV6-4	TRBJ2-3	CASSDGTSGDTQYF
TRBV24-1	TRBJ2-3	CATSDVPGQGKHWTDTQYF
TRBV5-4	TRBJ2-1	CASSGDRDNEQFF
TRBV6-6	TRBJ2-7	CASSSARDGLYEQYF
TRBV10-3	TRBJ1-6	CAINPTVTNSPLHF
TRBV7-9	TRBJ2-3	CASSLIGTSTTDTQYF
TRBV7-2	TRBJ2-3	CASTRRGGTDTQYF
TRBV7-2	TRBJ1-1	CASSLGKNTEAFF
TRBV5-1	TRBJ2-1	CASSLPGTSGGNEQFF
TRBV7-2	TRBJ2-4	CASSLYGSLLAKNIQYF
TRBV5-4	TRBJ2-5	CASSLTSGDRETQYF
TRBV19	TRBJ2-1	CASSIVPGNAHEQFF
TRBV27	TRBJ2-7	CASSYRDWTHEQYF
TRBV6-2/TRBV6-3	TRBJ2-2	CASSYRRDTGELFF
TRBV5-1	TRBJ2-3	CASRVSVYADTQYF
TRBV2	TRBJ1-5	CASSVGGALPQHF
TRBV14	TRBJ2-1	CASSQDTGTSGLFYNEQFF